This T cell receptor (beta chain) was sequenced during a study of T cell repertoires in cytomegalovirus infection. Study summary: TCR beta signatures that were public indicated CMV infection and matching HLA type.

Germline values: CDR1 MNHEY, CDR2 SMNVEV (reference sequence). V lost 6 bases and J lost 0; bases outside the gene matches: 4. The CDR3 totals 14 residues. This clonotype was seen repeatedly, ten times or more. The antigen is unknown. Study-level findings and limits: Predominance within the ex vivo response was attributable to HLA-C-restricted CMV-specific TCR beta clonotypes.

TCRdb re-called the reads through MiXCR, storing one row per CDR3 protein. This table has 700,000 to 850,000 distinct CDR3 sequences, approximately 32% appearing once. V gene TRBV27 combines with J gene TRBJ1-1, with 7 bases aligning to TRBD1. This TCR came from a human donor in good health (CMV status not recorded). Some clones in this sample may be carry-over from other donors' samples. The sequencing used cultured CD8+ T cells from PBMCs, collected from culture after CMV antigen stimulation. CDR3 protein: CASSRDSMNTEAFF. The CDR3 bases are TGTGCCAGCAGCCGGGACAGTATGAACACTGAAGCTTTCTTT.